These 23 T cell receptor beta chains were sequenced from one sample in a study of T cell changes during pregnancy in multiple sclerosis. TCRdb keeps only in-frame clones here, not all; method: immunoSEQ multiplex PCR. The table includes under 100,000 clones, 75% to 95% detected once. This material consisted of peripheral blood, taken in the first trimester of pregnancy. The receptors stem from a female donor in good health, enrolled as a control in a pregnancy study.

The chain recombines TRBV18 with TRBJ1-2; D ambiguous. This CDR3 has 13 amino acids. Trimming took off 3 bases at V and 6 bases at J, with 11 bases between the two ends. Per germline, CDR1 KGHSH and CDR2 LQKENI. In DNA form, the CDR3 reads TGTGCCAGCTCACCCACCCTGCAGGATGGCTACACCTTC. As protein: CASSPTLQDGYTF.

This clone was recorded once. This chain joins TRBV4-2 and TRBJ1-2; a possible D gene is TRBD1 (6 bases). The V end was cut by 1 base, the J end by 7 bases, with 7 bases between. There are 12 residues in the CDR3. Germline CDR1 LGHNA, CDR2 YNFKEQ. CDR3 loop: CASSQVGAGYTF. The CDR3 nucleotides read TGTGCCAGCAGCCAAGTGGGGGCTGGCTACACCTTC.

J is TRBJ2-3 and V is TRBV7-2, with 8 positions matching TRBD1. The CDR3 runs 14 residues. Trimming cost V 9 bases and J 1 base; bases outside gene matches: 6. Germline CDR1 is SGHTA and CDR2 is FQGNSA. The CDR3, as DNA: TGTGCCAGTGCACAGGGGGACGGCACAGATACGCAGTATTTT. This sequence encodes CASAQGDGTDTQYF.

This clone has a single count. J is TRBJ1-1 and V is TRBV7-9; D remains unclear. The CDR3 has 12 residues. V lost 4 bases, J lost 5 bases, and 8 bases lay in between. The V gene's germline CDR1 is SEHNR and CDR2 FQNEAQ (reference sequence). As DNA, the CDR3 is TGTGCCAGCAGCTCCAGGTTGACTGAAGCTTTCTTT. It encodes CASSSRLTEAFF.

In this sample, this clone turned up once. The V and J genes are TRBV30 and TRBJ1-2; weak D call: TRBD1 (6 bases). V gave up 3 bases and J gave up 7 bases, with 15 bases separating them. Per germline, CDR1 GTSNPN and CDR2 SVGIG (reference sequence). This CDR3 has 13 amino acids. The DNA for the CDR3 is TGTGCCTGGAGACTCACAGGGAGCTCTGGCTACACCTTC. Amino acid sequence: CAWRLTGSSGYTF.

The rearrangement uses TRBV7-6 and TRBJ2-5; possibly TRBD1 for D (6 bases). Trimming took off 4 bases at V and 2 bases at J, with 14 bases between the two ends. Germline CDR1 SGHVS, CDR2 FNYEAQ. The CDR3 runs 15 residues. This CDR3 reads CASSSPDSSQETQYF. The CDR3 DNA is TGTGCCAGCAGCTCGCCGGACAGCTCTCAAGAGACCCAGTACTTC.

This clone was seen only once. The chain couples TRBV7-9 to TRBJ1-4; possibly TRBD1 for D (6 bases). This CDR3 has 14 residues. Germline V lookup: CDR1 SEHNR, CDR2 FQNEAQ (reference sequence). V lost 5 bases and J 10 bases, leaving 17 bases between the germline ends. The DNA of the CDR3 is TGTGCCAGCAGCCCTACAGGGAGTACCCCAAAACTGTTTTTT. This sequence encodes CASSPTGSTPKLFF.

The chain combines TRBV4-3 with TRBJ2-7; 10 bases fit TRBD1. The CDR3 contains 16 residues. Germline CDR1 LGHNA, CDR2 YSLEER. The ends lost 0 bases at V and 4 bases at J; junction bases unmatched: 6. DNA of the CDR3: TGCGCCAGCAGCCAAGATCGGGACAGGGGAAGGTACGAGCAGTACTTC. Its protein is CASSQDRDRGRYEQYF.

V is TRBV7-8 and J is TRBJ1-5; 8 positions match TRBD1. Trimming at V came to 4 bases and at J to 0 bases, leaving 8 bases not matched to a gene. Germline V gene sequence: CDR1 SGHVS, CDR2 FQNEAQ. The length of the CDR3 is 17 residues. The CDR3 region has the DNA TGTGCCAGCAGCTCCCGGGACAGGATATATAGCAATCAGCCCCAGCATTTT. Encoded protein: CASSSRDRIYSNQPQHF.

The V call is TRBV30, the J call TRBJ2-2; TRBD1 matches 9 bases. CDR1 is GTSNPN and CDR2 is SVGIG in the germline V gene (reference sequence). Trimming took 1 base from V and 4 from J; bases not matched to a gene: 4. The CDR3 totals 15 residues. CDR3 coding DNA: TGTGCCTGGAGTGGGACAGGGGCTGGCACCGGGGAGCTGTTTTTT. It codes for CAWSGTGAGTGELFF.

The V and J genes are TRBV11-1 and TRBJ2-7; tentatively, D is TRBD2 (6 bases). Per the germline V gene, CDR1 is SGHAT and CDR2 is FQDESV (reference sequence). V was cut by 6 bases and J by 0 bases, with 15 bases left in between. This CDR3 comprises 15 residues. The CDR3 reads CASRSSGRTSYEQYF. The CDR3 DNA reads as TGTGCCAGCAGATCCAGCGGGCGAACCTCCTACGAGCAGTACTTC.

The chain employs TRBV6-1 and TRBJ1-2; D is possibly TRBD1 (5 bases). Trimming pared 7 bases from V and 8 bases from J, leaving 20 bases between. The CDR3 loop spans 14 amino acids. Germline V gene data show CDR1 as MNHNS and CDR2 as SASEGT. CDR3 sequence reads: CASTVGGTQGGYTF. The CDR3 DNA sequence: TGTGCCAGCACTGTGGGGGGTACTCAGGGCGGCTACACCTTC.

This clone showed up just once. CDR3 coding DNA: TGTGCCAGGGGGCATGGAGGGGCCAATCAGCCCCAGCATTTT. Protein sequence: CARGHGGANQPQHF. The chain joins TRBV2 to TRBJ1-5, with a possible D match to TRBD1 (5 bases). CDR3 length equals 14 residues. In germline, CDR1 is SNHLY, CDR2 FYNNEI. V shed 9 bases and J shed 3 bases, with 15 bases lying between them.

The V call is TRBV7-9, the J call TRBJ1-6; tentative D call: TRBD1 (6 bases). V lost 7 bases, J lost 5 bases, and 15 bases lay in between. Germline V CDR1 and CDR2: SEHNR, FQNEAQ (reference sequence). This CDR3 has 15 amino acids. CDR3 DNA: TGTGCCAGCACCGCAGACAGGCCTGATAATTCACCCCTCCACTTT. This encodes CASTADRPDNSPLHF.

J is TRBJ2-7 and V is TRBV18; 10 bases fit TRBD1. The CDR3 runs 14 residues. J was trimmed by 3 bases and V by 3 bases; bases with no gene match: 2. The germline gives CDR1 KGHSH, CDR2 LQKENI. CDR3 sequence reads: CASSPRTGGYEQYF. Written as DNA, the CDR3 is TGTGCCAGCTCACCTCGGACAGGGGGCTACGAGCAGTACTTC.

V gene TRBV19 combines with J gene TRBJ1-5; D gene unclear. Trimming took off 1 base at V and 0 bases at J, with 13 bases between the two ends. The CDR3 covers 17 residues. Germline loops: CDR1 LNHDA, CDR2 SQIVND (reference sequence). The DNA for the CDR3 is TGTGCCAGTAGTATAGGTCAGAGGCAGTATAGCAATCAGCCCCAGCATTTT. Encoded protein: CASSIGQRQYSNQPQHF. Looking up the rest from reference TRBV19 and TRBJ1-5 gives the full variable domain: DGGITQSPKYLFRKEGQNVTLSCEQNLNHDAMYWYRQDPGQGLRLIYYSQIVNDFQKGDIAEGYSVSREKKESFPLTVTSAQKNPTAFYLCASSIGQRQYSNQPQHFGDGTRLSIL.

This clone has a handful of counts. The chain is built from TRBV27 and TRBJ1-6; 7 bases align to TRBD1. This CDR3 is 13 amino acids long. V shed 4 bases and J 9 bases; nucleotides not matched to a gene: 3. CDR1 is MNHEY, CDR2 SMNVEV, per germline (reference sequence). The CDR3 bases are TGTGCCAGCAGTTGGAGGGGGCGTTCACCCCTCCACTTT. Translated: CASSWRGRSPLHF.

This CDR3 is CSVQAGGSASTDTQYF. The CDR3 region has the DNA TGCAGCGTTCAGGCGGGGGGGTCAGCGAGCACAGATACGCAGTATTTT. The chain links TRBV29-1 to TRBJ2-3, with TRBD2 matching over 9 bases. CDR1 SQVTM and CDR2 ANQGSEA come from the germline V gene. The V gene end was trimmed by 5 bases and the J gene end by 0 bases; junction bases not matched to a gene: 9. The CDR3 spans 16 residues.

The rearrangement joins TRBV6-6 to TRBJ2-1; 9 nucleotides align to TRBD2. This CDR3 region has 14 residues. The V gene end was trimmed by 6 bases and the J gene end by 4 bases; junction bases not matched to a gene: 4. Germline CDR1 and CDR2: MNHNY and SVGAGI (reference sequence). CDR3 amino acids: CASRRGGTYNEQFF. The CDR3 region has the DNA TGTGCCAGCAGGCGGGGGGGTACGTACAATGAGCAGTTCTTC.

The V and J genes are TRBV4-1 and TRBJ2-7; D unclear. The CDR3 is 17 amino acids. V was pared by 1 base and J by 0 bases, with 16 bases between. Germline V lookup: CDR1 MGHRA, CDR2 YSYEKL. The CDR3 DNA is TGCGCCAGCAGCCAAGGACGACTGGAACTGGGCTCCTACGAGCAGTACTTC. Its protein product is CASSQGRLELGSYEQYF.

V is TRBV9 and J is TRBJ1-3; D is unresolved. V was trimmed by 0 bases and J by 2 bases, leaving 9 bases between them. Germline V gives CDR1 SGDLS, CDR2 YYNGEE. The CDR3 covers 15 residues. CDR3 protein: CASSVEAGTGNTIYF. The CDR3 DNA follows: TGTGCCAGCAGCGTAGAGGCGGGTACTGGAAACACCATATATTTT. The entire variable domain, with the rest obtained from reference TRBV9 and TRBJ1-3, is as follows: DSGVTQTPKHLITATGQRVTLRCSPRSGDLSVYWYQQSLDQGLQFLIQYYNGEERAKGNILERFSAQQFPDLHSELNLSSLELGDSALYFCASSVEAGTGNTIYFGEGSWLTVV.

This chain links TRBV9 with TRBJ2-7, with TRBD1 matching over 7 bases. Trimming at V came to 0 bases and at J to 5 bases, leaving 5 bases not matched to a gene. This CDR3 is 14 amino acids long. CDR1 is SGDLS, CDR2 YYNGEE, per germline. In DNA, the CDR3 is TGTGCCAGCAGCGTAGGAGGGGGCAACGACGAGCAGTACTTC. Translation gives CASSVGGGNDEQYF.

The chain uses TRBV18 and TRBJ1-2; D perhaps matches TRBD1 (6 bases). The CDR3 runs to 13 residues. V was shortened by 6 bases and J by 0 bases, with 8 bases between the two germline ends. Germline V gene data show CDR1 as KGHSH and CDR2 as LQKENI. The CDR3 loop reads CASSGTPNYGYTF. The CDR3 DNA follows: TGTGCCAGCTCCGGGACACCTAACTATGGCTACACCTTC.